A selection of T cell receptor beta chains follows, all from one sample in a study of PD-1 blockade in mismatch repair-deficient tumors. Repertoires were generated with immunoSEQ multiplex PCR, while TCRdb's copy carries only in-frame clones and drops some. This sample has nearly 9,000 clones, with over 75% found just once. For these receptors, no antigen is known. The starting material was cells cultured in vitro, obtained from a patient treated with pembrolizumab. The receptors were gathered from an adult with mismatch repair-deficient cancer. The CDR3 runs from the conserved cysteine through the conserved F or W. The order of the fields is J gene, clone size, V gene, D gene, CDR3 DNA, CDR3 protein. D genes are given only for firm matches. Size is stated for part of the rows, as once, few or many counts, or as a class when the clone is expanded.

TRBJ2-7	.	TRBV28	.	TGTGCCAGCAGTTTTCTCATATACGAGCAGTACTTC	CASSFLIYEQYF
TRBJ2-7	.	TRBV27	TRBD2	TGTGCCAGCAGTTTATCCAGCGGGAGGACCTTATCCTACGAGCAGTACTTC	CASSLSSGRTLSYEQYF
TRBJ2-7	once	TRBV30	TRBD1	TGTGCCTGGAGTATCCCCGGGACAGACTACGAGCAGTACTTC	CAWSIPGTDYEQYF
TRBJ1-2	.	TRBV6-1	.	TGTGCCAGCAGTGAACGTGGACTATCACGTGATGGCTACACCTTC	CASSERGLSRDGYTF
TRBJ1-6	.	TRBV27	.	TGTGCCAGCAGTTTTCAGGGTTACAATTCACCCCTCCACTTT	CASSFQGYNSPLHF
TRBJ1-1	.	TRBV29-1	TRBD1	TGCAGCACGGGACAGATGAACACTGAAGCTTTCTTT	CSTGQMNTEAFF
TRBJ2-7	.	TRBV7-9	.	TGTGCCAGCAGCCCCAACTACGAGCAGTACTTC	CASSPNYEQYF
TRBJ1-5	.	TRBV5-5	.	TGTGCCAGCAGCTTGCAATCGGACAATCGGCCCCAGCATTTT	CASSLQSDNRPQHF
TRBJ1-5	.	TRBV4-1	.	TGCGCCAGCAGCCAAGTTGAGGGGATCTTGAATAGCAATCAGCCCCAGCATTTT	CASSQVEGILNSNQPQHF
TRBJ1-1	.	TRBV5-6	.	TGTGCCAGCAGCTTATGGGGGATCACTGAAGCTTTCTTT	CASSLWGITEAFF
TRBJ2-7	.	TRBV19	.	TGTGCCAGTAGTATCCGACTAGATGCGTACGAGCAGTACTTC	CASSIRLDAYEQYF
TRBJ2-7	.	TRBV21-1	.	TGTGCCAGCAGCAAAGAAAGGGAGCGACGCAGCTCCTACGAGCAGTACTTC	CASSKERERRSSYEQYF
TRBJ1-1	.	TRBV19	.	TGTGCCTCATACACCGGGGGGCTGAACACTGAAGCTTTCTTT	CASYTGGLNTEAFF
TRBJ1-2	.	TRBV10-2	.	TGCGCCAGCAGTCCAAAACAGAGCTCTAACTATGGCTACACCTTC	CASSPKQSSNYGYTF
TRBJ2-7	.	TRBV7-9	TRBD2	TGTGCCAGCAGCCCCCCTAGCGGGAGCTCCTACGAGCAGTACTTC	CASSPPSGSSYEQYF
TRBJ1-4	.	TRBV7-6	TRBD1	TGTGCCAGCAGCAAATTCTACAGGGGGCAGATCAATGAAAAACTGTTTTTT	CASSKFYRGQINEKLFF
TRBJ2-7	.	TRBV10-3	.	TGTGCCATCAGTGAGGGTCAACCCGGCGAGCAGTACTTC	CAISEGQPGEQYF
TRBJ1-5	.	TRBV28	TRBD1	TGTGCCAGCGCGTGGACAGGGATCCGCAATCAGCCCCAGCATTTT	CASAWTGIRNQPQHF
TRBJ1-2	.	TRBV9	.	TGTGCCAGCAGCCCCCAAGACCGATACTATGGCTACACCTTC	CASSPQDRYYGYTF
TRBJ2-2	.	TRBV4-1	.	TGCGCCAGCAGCCATCCCGTGTCCGCCGGGGAGCTGTTTTTT	CASSHPVSAGELFF
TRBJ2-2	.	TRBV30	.	TGTGCCTGGGGGGGACACATCACCGGGGAGCTGTTTTTT	CAWGGHITGELFF
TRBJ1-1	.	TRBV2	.	TGTGCCAGCACCTTAGGGATGAACACTGAAGCTTTCTTT	CASTLGMNTEAFF
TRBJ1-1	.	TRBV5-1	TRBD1	TGCGCCAGCAGCTTGGACCCCGACAGGGTACGCACTGAAGCTTTCTTT	CASSLDPDRVRTEAFF
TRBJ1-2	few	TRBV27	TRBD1	TGTGCCAGCAGTTTACATTTAGGACAGGGTGCCTACACCTTC	CASSLHLGQGAYTF
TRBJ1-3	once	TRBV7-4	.	TGTGCCAGCAGCTTAACCTCGGGAAACACCATATATTTT	CASSLTSGNTIYF
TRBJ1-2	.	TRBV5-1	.	TGCGCCAGCATGGAGGACCCAGCTAACTATGGCTACACCTTC	CASMEDPANYGYTF
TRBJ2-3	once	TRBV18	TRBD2	TGTGCCAGCTCACCACCGGGACTAGCGGGAGGAGGGGCAGATACGCAGTATTTT	CASSPPGLAGGGADTQYF
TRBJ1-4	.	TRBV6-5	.	TGTGCCAGCAGCCCGGAGTGGAAAGAAGATCTGTTTTTT	CASSPEWKEDLFF
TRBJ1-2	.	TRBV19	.	TGTGCCAGTAGTAACCGAAACAGTCTAGTCTATGGCTACACCTTC	CASSNRNSLVYGYTF
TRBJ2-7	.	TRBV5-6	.	TGTGCCAGCAGTTCCGGGACCTACGAGCAGTACTTC	CASSSGTYEQYF
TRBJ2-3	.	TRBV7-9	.	TGTGCCAGCAGCTCTCTCCTCACAGATACGCAGTATTTT	CASSSLLTDTQYF
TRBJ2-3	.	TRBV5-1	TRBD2	TGCGCCAGCAGCTTGGGTGTGGCGGGAGAAACGGATACGCAGTATTTT	CASSLGVAGETDTQYF
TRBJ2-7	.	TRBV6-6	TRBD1	TGTGCCAGCAGCAGAGGGACAGAGGGAGAGCAGTACTTC	CASSRGTEGEQYF
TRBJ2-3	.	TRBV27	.	TGTGCCAGCAGTTTGAACAGCGCTAGCACAGATACGCAGTATTTT	CASSLNSASTDTQYF
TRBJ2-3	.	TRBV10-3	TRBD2	TGTGCCACCACTGGGTTTAGCGGGACTATAGATACGCAGTATTTT	CATTGFSGTIDTQYF
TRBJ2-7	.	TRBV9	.	TGTGCCAGCAGTGAAGGGGGGGAGTACACCCACGAGCAGTACTTC	CASSEGGEYTHEQYF
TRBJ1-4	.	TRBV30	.	TGTGCCTGCCGCCCAGGGAGATGGCTCACTAATGAAAAACTGTTTTTT	CACRPGRWLTNEKLFF